Listed below are T cell receptor beta chains from one sample, sequenced in a study of blood T cell repertoires in COVID-19. The method was immunoSEQ multiplex PCR; TCRdb's version includes in-frame clones alone and lacks a portion of them. The table shows around 130,000 clones, with 70% to 80% occurring only once. Sample: peripheral blood. These receptors came from a human donor in a cohort sampled during active COVID-19. CDR3s include the opening cysteine and the closing phenylalanine or tryptophan. The order of the fields is D gene, clone size, V gene, J gene, CDR3 protein, CDR3 DNA. D genes are given only for firm matches. The size of a clone is reported for some rows only, either as once, few or many, or as a class for expanded clones.

>TRBD2|-|TRBV27|TRBJ2-3
CASRSSGGFTDTQYF
TGTGCCAGCAGGAGTAGCGGGGGGTTCACAGATACGCAGTATTTT
>TRBD1|-|TRBV5-1|TRBJ1-2
CASSLGQGDGYTF
TGCGCCAGCAGCTTGGGACAGGGAGATGGCTACACCTTC
>-|-|TRBV3-1/TRBV3-2|TRBJ1-3
CASSQDWVRGDGNTIYF
TGTGCCAGCAGCCAAGATTGGGTCCGGGGGGATGGAAACACCATATATTTT
>-|-|TRBV28|TRBJ1-1
CASRSPMNTEAFF
TGTGCCAGCAGAAGCCCAATGAACACTGAAGCTTTCTTT
>TRBD1|-|TRBV28|TRBJ1-2
CASSKRPGGMDGYTF
TGTGCCAGCAGCAAGAGGCCAGGGGGGATGGATGGCTACACCTTC
>TRBD2|-|TRBV6-6|TRBJ2-5
CATASGGETQYF
TGTGCCACCGCTAGCGGGGGGGAGACCCAGTACTTC
>-|-|TRBV6-5|TRBJ2-1
CASSKQGKAYNEQFF
TGTGCCAGCAGCAAACAGGGAAAAGCCTACAATGAGCAGTTCTTC
>-|-|TRBV21-1|TRBJ2-2
CASSKAQGASAGELFF
TGTGCCAGCAGCAAAGCCCAGGGGGCATCGGCCGGGGAGCTGTTTTTT
>-|once|TRBV25-1|TRBJ1-2
CASSPGLGYGYTF
TGTGCCAGCAGTCCAGGGTTAGGCTATGGCTACACCTTC
>TRBD1|-|TRBV19|TRBJ1-1
CASSIVGTVRTEAFF
TGTGCCAGTAGTATAGTTGGGACAGTTAGAACTGAAGCTTTCTTT
>-|-|TRBV12-5|TRBJ2-1
CASGPDSNNEQFF
TGTGCTAGTGGCCCCGACAGCAACAATGAGCAGTTCTTC
>TRBD2|-|TRBV7-3|TRBJ2-3
CASSLGAGGRSDTQYF
TGTGCCAGCAGCTTAGGAGCGGGGGGGCGCTCAGATACGCAGTATTTT
>TRBD1|-|TRBV7-9|TRBJ2-5
CASSADRDEETQYF
TGTGCCAGCAGCGCGGACAGGGATGAAGAGACCCAGTACTTC
>TRBD2|few|TRBV9|TRBJ2-3
CASSVVGGAPSTDTQYF
TGTGCCAGCAGCGTAGTCGGGGGGGCCCCTAGCACAGATACGCAGTATTTT
>-|-|TRBV6-6|TRBJ2-7
CASSYGNSGKDEQYF
TGTGCCAGCAGTTACGGGAATAGCGGAAAGGACGAGCAGTACTTC
>-|-|TRBV3-1/TRBV3-2|TRBJ1-2
CASSQDSRPNYGYTF
TGTGCCAGCAGCCAAGATTCGAGGCCCAACTATGGCTACACCTTC
>-|-|TRBV18|TRBJ2-1
CASSPSGNEQFF
TGTGCCAGCTCGCCCTCAGGCAATGAGCAGTTCTTC
>TRBD1|once|TRBV2|TRBJ1-2
CASSEARGRIYGYTF
TGTGCCAGCAGTGAAGCCAGGGGGCGGATCTATGGCTACACCTTC
>-|once|TRBV11-3|TRBJ1-2
CASSLDHEGLLRDYGYTF
TGTGCCAGCAGCTTAGACCATGAGGGTCTCCTTAGGGACTATGGCTACACCTTC
>-|once|TRBV6-6|TRBJ1-1
CASSYTARVLGEAFF
TGTGCCAGCAGTTACACCGCGCGGGTTCTCGGTGAAGCTTTCTTT
>TRBD1|few|TRBV3-1/TRBV3-2|TRBJ1-1
CASSQVSGGTEAFF
TGTGCCAGCAGCCAAGTGTCAGGGGGCACTGAAGCTTTCTTT
>-|-|TRBV3-1/TRBV3-2|TRBJ1-3
CASSPLLSSGNTIYF
TGTGCCAGCAGCCCACTCCTGAGCTCTGGAAACACCATATATTTT
>-|-|TRBV3-1/TRBV3-2|TRBJ1-2
CASSQAQGVGGYTF
TGTGCCAGCAGCCAAGCACAGGGTGTAGGAGGCTACACCTTC
>TRBD1|-|TRBV29-1|TRBJ2-2
CSAWTGNTGELFF
TGCAGCGCCTGGACAGGGAACACCGGGGAGCTGTTTTTT
>-|once|TRBV3-1/TRBV3-2|TRBJ1-1
CASSQGRVRNTEAFF
TGTGCCAGCAGCCAAGGCAGGGTGAGGAACACTGAAGCTTTCTTT
>-|-|TRBV7-9|TRBJ1-5
CASSLGAGVDSNQPQHF
TGTGCCAGCAGCTTAGGGGCGGGTGTAGATAGCAATCAGCCCCAGCATTTT
>TRBD1|few|TRBV11-2|TRBJ1-4
CASRYGDSQKLFF
TGTGCCAGCAGATATGGGGACAGCCAAAAACTGTTTTTT
>-|-|TRBV5-1|TRBJ1-2
CASSLDRSNYGYTF
TGCGCCAGCAGCTTGGACAGGTCTAACTATGGCTACACCTTC
>-|-|TRBV27|TRBJ1-1
CASSLGGGATEAFF
TGTGCCAGCAGTTTAGGTGGAGGGGCTACTGAAGCTTTCTTT
>TRBD1|-|TRBV6-5|TRBJ2-5
CASSYDQGAFAETQYF
TGTGCCAGCAGTTACGACCAGGGGGCATTTGCAGAGACCCAGTACTTC
>TRBD1|-|TRBV4-1|TRBJ1-5
CASSQQGASNQPQHF
TGCGCCAGCAGCCAACAGGGGGCTAGCAATCAGCCCCAGCATTTT
>TRBD1|-|TRBV7-2|TRBJ1-2
CASSAPGQGVGYTF
TGTGCCAGCAGCGCCCCCGGACAGGGGGTGGGCTACACCTTC
>-|-|TRBV24-1|TRBJ1-5
CATSEDTYSNQPQHF
TGTGCCACCAGTGAGGACACTTATAGCAATCAGCCCCAGCATTTT
>-|-|TRBV6-1|TRBJ1-6
CASSDLNRETPLHF
TGTGCCAGCAGTGACCTGAACAGGGAGACACCCCTCCACTTT
>TRBD2|once|TRBV2|TRBJ2-3
CARTRSGGPVDTQYF
TGTGCCAGGACAAGAAGCGGGGGGCCGGTAGATACGCAGTATTTT
>TRBD2|-|TRBV3-1/TRBV3-2|TRBJ2-7
CASSQLSGGTYEQYF
TGTGCCAGCAGCCAACTTAGCGGGGGGACCTACGAGCAGTACTTC
>-|-|TRBV19|TRBJ1-1
CASTVQGRTEAFF
TGTGCCAGTACAGTACAGGGCAGAACTGAAGCTTTCTTT
>TRBD2|once|TRBV7-8|TRBJ2-1
CASSGLAGGLGEQFF
TGTGCCAGCAGCGGGCTAGCGGGGGGGTTAGGTGAGCAGTTCTTC
>-|-|TRBV2|TRBJ1-6
CASSTPGRSPLHF
TGTGCCAGCAGTACACCGGGTCGGTCACCCCTCCACTTT
>TRBD1|many|TRBV10-2|TRBJ2-2
CASNPGTGITGELFF
TGCGCCAGCAACCCCGGGACAGGGATCACCGGGGAGCTGTTTTTT
>-|-|TRBV4-1|TRBJ2-2
CASSQVRGAGELFF
TGCGCCAGCAGCCAAGTGCGGGGAGCCGGGGAGCTGTTTTTT
>TRBD1|-|TRBV27|TRBJ1-5
CASSLRQGGQPQHF
TGTGCCAGCAGTCTTAGACAGGGCGGACAGCCCCAGCATTTT
>-|-|TRBV4-1|TRBJ2-6
CASSQDQRYPSSGANVLTF
TGCGCCAGCAGCCAAGACCAGCGATACCCCAGCTCTGGGGCCAACGTCCTGACTTTC
>-|-|TRBV28|TRBJ1-5
CASSLRGFASNQPQHF
TGTGCCAGCAGTTTACGGGGATTTGCAAGCAATCAGCCCCAGCATTTT
>TRBD1|few|TRBV11-2|TRBJ1-2
CASSLGNSGGSGYTF
TGTGCCAGCAGCTTAGGGAACTCAGGGGGATCGGGCTACACCTTC
>TRBD1|-|TRBV28|TRBJ2-5
CASSSDRGETQYF
TGTGCCAGCAGTTCGGACAGGGGGGAGACCCAGTACTTC
>-|many|TRBV7-9|TRBJ1-1
CASSRTSSPEAFF
TGTGCCAGCAGCCGGACAAGTTCCCCTGAAGCTTTCTTT
>-|-|TRBV6-4|TRBJ2-3
CASSPGSRADTQYF
TGTGCCAGCAGTCCGGGTTCCCGGGCAGATACGCAGTATTTT
>-|-|TRBV6-5|TRBJ1-1
CASSYGFTGMNTEAFF
TGTGCCAGCAGTTACGGGTTTACAGGGATGAACACTGAAGCTTTCTTT
>-|few|TRBV5-6|TRBJ2-2
CASSLIGDTGELFF
TGTGCCAGCAGCCTGATCGGGGACACCGGGGAGCTGTTTTTT
>TRBD1|-|TRBV14|TRBJ1-2
CASSPRQGGTYGYTF
TGTGCCAGCAGCCCTCGACAGGGGGGTACGTATGGCTACACCTTC
>TRBD1|few|TRBV6-5|TRBJ2-1
CASTYPGQGGEQFF
TGTGCCAGCACCTACCCCGGACAGGGCGGTGAGCAGTTCTTC
>TRBD1|-|TRBV12-3/TRBV12-4|TRBJ2-7
CASSLGTANEQYF
TGTGCCAGCAGTTTGGGGACAGCGAACGAGCAGTACTTC
>-|-|TRBV6-5|TRBJ1-6
CATREGSSYSPLHF
TGTGCCACTCGAGAGGGCTCCAGCTATTCACCCCTCCACTTT
>TRBD2|few|TRBV5-1|TRBJ2-3
CASSFSSGVADTQYF
TGCGCCAGCAGCTTCTCTAGCGGGGTGGCAGATACGCAGTATTTT
>-|-|TRBV7-9|TRBJ2-7
CASSPETVEIEQYF
TGTGCCAGCAGCCCAGAGACAGTAGAAATCGAGCAGTACTTC
>TRBD1|-|TRBV18|TRBJ1-4
CASSLTGGTDEKLFF
TGTGCCAGCTCACTTACAGGGGGGACGGATGAAAAACTGTTTTTT
>TRBD1|once|TRBV6-5|TRBJ1-5
CASSRDRLNQPQHF
TGTGCCAGCAGCCGGGACAGACTCAATCAGCCCCAGCATTTT
>-|few|TRBV7-3|TRBJ1-5
CASSLEGGQPQHF
TGTGCCAGCAGCTTAGAGGGCGGCCAGCCCCAGCATTTT